The 20 T cell receptor beta chains in this list originate from one sample, sequenced in a study of Tregs in tolerant kidney transplant recipients. The nonmyeloablative bone marrow transplants came from related graft donors, with transient mixed chimerism. Assay used: immunoSEQ multiplex PCR; TCRdb lists only in-frame clones, some missing. The table lists 84,000 or so clones, 93% of them singletons. The specimen was CD4+ T cells from blood (PBMCs), collected 12 months after the transplant. All receptors derive from a human patient who received a combined kidney and bone marrow transplant. Some T cells may be the graft donor's.

This clone is a singleton in its sample. CDR3 DNA: TGTGCCACCAGAGGACAGGGGGCCGGCACCGGGGAGCTGTTTTTT. Its protein is CATRGQGAGTGELFF. The V gene is TRBV10-3, the J gene TRBJ2-2, with 11 bases aligning to TRBD1. The junction had 8 bases not matched to a gene; V was cut back by 10 bases and J by 4 bases. The CDR3 extends over 15 amino acids. The germline gives CDR1 ENHRY, CDR2 SYGVKD.

The rearrangement joins TRBV12-5 to TRBJ2-3; 8 nucleotides agree with TRBD2. The V gene's germline CDR1 is LGHNT and CDR2 FRNRAP. This CDR3 comprises 16 residues. The J segment lost 5 bases and the V segment lost 6 bases, leaving 13 bases of the junction unmatched. In DNA, the CDR3 is TGTGCTAGTGGCCCACGGGGTAGCGGGGTGGGAGATACGCAGTATTTT. Encoded protein: CASGPRGSGVGDTQYF.

This chain links TRBV6-6 with TRBJ2-3; TRBD2 matches at 9 bases. Unmatched junction bases numbered 7, after V lost 2 bases and J lost 4 bases. The CDR3 totals 16 residues. Germline CDR1 reads MNHNY; CDR2 reads SVGAGI (reference sequence). CDR3 region: CASSYPERGESDTQYF. CDR3 sequence (DNA): TGTGCCAGCAGTTACCCGGAGCGGGGGGAGTCAGATACGCAGTATTTT.

The V gene is TRBV30, the J gene TRBJ1-4; D is ambiguous. Trimming stripped 1 base from V and 5 bases from J, with 11 bases between. The germline V gene has CDR1 GTSNPN and CDR2 SVGIG (reference sequence). The CDR3 runs to 14 residues. CDR3 sequence (DNA): TGTGCCTGGAGTGGCCAGGTTGTCAATGAAAAACTGTTTTTT. Translating gives CAWSGQVVNEKLFF.

The DNA for the CDR3 is TGTGCCAGCAGTGTGACAGGGGCTCGACAGAATTCACCCCTCCACTTT. It specifies CASSVTGARQNSPLHF. This chain links TRBV28 with TRBJ1-6, with 8 bases identical to TRBD1. V lost 5 bases and J lost 7; bases outside the gene matches: 10. Germline CDR1 and CDR2: MDHEN and SYDVKM. The CDR3 is 16 amino acids.

This chain joins TRBV2 and TRBJ1-1, with 7 bases lining up with TRBD1. Germline V CDR1 and CDR2: SNHLY, FYNNEI. The V and J ends lost 6 bases and 2 bases, in that order; junction bases with no gene match: 3. The CDR3 extends over 13 amino acids. CDR3 in DNA: TGTGCCAGCAGGGGACAGTACAACACTGAAGCTTTCTTT. Protein product: CASRGQYNTEAFF.

This clone came up once. V and J are TRBV7-2 and TRBJ2-7, with 11 bases fitting TRBD2. The V gene's germline CDR1 is SGHTA and CDR2 FQGNSA. This CDR3 comprises 17 residues. Trimming cost V 0 bases and J 3 bases; bases outside gene matches: 7. As DNA, the CDR3 is TGTGCCAGCAGCTTAGCGCTGGGACTAGCGGTTCTCTACGAGCAGTACTTC. This translates into CASSLALGLAVLYEQYF. The full variable domain, in which reference TRBV7-2 and TRBJ2-7 provide the parts outside the CDR3, is GAGVSQSPSNKVTEKGKDVELRCDPISGHTALYWYRQSLGQGLEFLIYFQGNSAPDKSGLPSDRFSAERTGGSVSTLTIQRTQQEDSAVYLCASSLALGLAVLYEQYFGPGTRLTVT.

V usage is TRBV9 and J usage is TRBJ1-4; weak D call: TRBD1 (5 bases). Germline values: CDR1 SGDLS, CDR2 YYNGEE. V dropped 1 base and J dropped 12 bases, with 13 bases sitting between them. CDR3 length equals 13 residues. Here the CDR3 DNA reads TGTGCCAGCAGCGTATGGCCCCTAGGGGAACTGTTTTTT. Residues: CASSVWPLGELFF.

The chain combines TRBV5-5 with TRBJ2-7, with 10 nucleotides matching TRBD1. CDR1 is SGHKS and CDR2 is YYEKEE in the germline V gene (reference sequence). J lost 2 bases, V lost 0 bases, and 2 bases had no gene match. This CDR3 spans 15 amino acids. The CDR3 region is CASSLGQGAAYEQYF. CDR3 bases: TGTGCCAGCAGCTTGGGACAGGGGGCCGCCTACGAGCAGTACTTC.

This chain connects TRBV6-6 to TRBJ1-6; unclear D gene. Germline values: CDR1 MNHNY, CDR2 SVGAGI (reference sequence). The CDR3 sequence is 14 residues long. V lost 4 bases to trimming and J lost 8 bases, with 12 bases between them. The CDR3 loop reads CASSLRREDSPLHF. Here the CDR3 DNA reads TGTGCCAGCAGTTTAAGGCGGGAAGATTCACCCCTCCACTTT.

This clone has a single count. CDR3 amino acids: CASSPGSSSYEQYF. The CDR3 coding sequence is TGTGCCAGCAGCCCCGGGTCTAGCTCCTACGAGCAGTACTTC. The chain uses TRBV7-3 and TRBJ2-7; D call uncertain. Germline V gene data show CDR1 as SGHTA and CDR2 as FQGTGA. This CDR3 spans 14 amino acids. V lost 5 bases and J lost 0, with 11 bases in between.

The chain combines TRBV7-9 with TRBJ1-2, with D hard to call. Trimming shortened V by 5 bases and J by 8 bases, and 21 bases separated the two germline ends. CDR1 and CDR2 (germline): SEHNR, FQNEAQ (reference sequence). The CDR3 has 15 residues. The CDR3 region has the DNA TGTGCCAGCAGCAAAACTGGGGAGGAGTTGGAGGGCTACACCTTC. It yields the protein CASSKTGEELEGYTF.

V is TRBV19 and J is TRBJ1-1; possibly TRBD1 for D (5 bases). CDR1 is LNHDA, CDR2 SQIVND, per germline (reference sequence). The CDR3 contains 14 residues. V lost 9 bases to trimming and J lost 6 bases, with 20 bases between them. CDR3 sequence: CASDRPFPFPEAFF. DNA of the CDR3: TGTGCCAGCGACAGACCATTTCCGTTCCCTGAAGCTTTCTTT.

As concerns this clone: This sample also contains other DNA sequences that code for the same CDR3. The gene calls are TRBV11-3 and TRBJ2-3; TRBD2 matches 8 bases. CDR1 and CDR2 (germline): SGHNT, YENEEA. With 1 base clipped from V and 2 bases from J, the junction kept 2 bases outside the gene matches. The CDR3 is 15 amino acids. CDR3 region: CASSLGLATTDTQYF. The CDR3 bases are TGTGCCAGCAGCTTAGGACTAGCGACCACAGATACGCAGTATTTT. The full variable domain, its missing parts supplied by reference TRBV11-3 and TRBJ2-3, is EAGVVQSPRYKIIEKKQPVAFWCNPISGHNTLYWYLQNLGQGPELLIRYENEEAVDDSQLPKDRFSAERLKGVDSTLKIQPAELGDSAVYLCASSLGLATTDTQYFGPGTRLTVL.

This chain joins TRBV5-4 and TRBJ2-1, with TRBD1 matching 8 bases. This CDR3 spans 15 amino acids. Per the germline V gene, CDR1 is SGHNT and CDR2 is YYREEE (reference sequence). J gave up 4 bases and V 3 bases, and 6 bases lay outside the gene matches. The CDR3 DNA reads TGTGCCAGCAGCTCCAGGGGGCGCGGGTACAATGAGCAGTTCTTC. It is translated as CASSSRGRGYNEQFF.

V is TRBV5-1 and J is TRBJ2-5; 12 positions agree with TRBD2. The CDR3 is 18 amino acids. The germline CDR1 and CDR2 sequences are SGHRS and YFSETQ. The J segment lost 5 bases and the V segment lost 4 bases, leaving 15 bases of the junction unmatched. The chain's CDR3 is CASSRYGTRTSGTETQYF. CDR3 nucleotide sequence: TGCGCCAGCAGCCGCTACGGGACTAGGACTAGCGGGACTGAGACCCAGTACTTC.

The rearrangement joins TRBV6-1 to TRBJ2-7; 9 bases fit TRBD1. V lost 7 bases and J lost 4; bases outside the gene matches: 8. In germline, CDR1 is MNHNS, CDR2 SASEGT. CDR3 length equals 14 residues. In nucleotides, the CDR3 is TGTGCCAGCACTTGGGGGACAGGGATTTACGAGCAGTACTTC. Translating it yields CASTWGTGIYEQYF.

The rearrangement uses TRBV5-1 and TRBJ1-3; D not certain. The V end was cut by 5 bases, the J end by 4 bases, with 16 bases between. CDR1 and CDR2 (germline): SGHRS, YFSETQ. The CDR3 runs 15 residues. In nucleotides, the CDR3 is TGCGCCAGCAGTAAGTCAGCGGTATTAGGAAACACCATATATTTT. Its protein is CASSKSAVLGNTIYF.

This clone was observed a single time. Here the CDR3 DNA reads TGTGCCAGTAGTATAGGAGGGACACACAATCAGCCCCAGCATTTT. Amino acid sequence: CASSIGGTHNQPQHF. The rearrangement links TRBV19 to TRBJ1-5, with D perhaps TRBD1 (6 bases). In germline, CDR1 is LNHDA, CDR2 SQIVND (reference sequence). V was trimmed by 1 base and J by 3 bases, leaving 10 bases between them. This CDR3 spans 15 amino acids.

The chain recombines TRBV2 with TRBJ2-3; the D is unclear. The V end was cut by 6 bases, the J end by 4 bases, with 11 bases between. The germline V gene encodes CDR1 SNHLY and CDR2 FYNNEI. This CDR3 spans 13 amino acids. CDR3 sequence: CASRPDWADTQYF. In nucleotides, the CDR3 is TGTGCCAGCAGGCCCGACTGGGCAGATACGCAGTATTTT. The full variable domain, its missing parts supplied by reference TRBV2 and TRBJ2-3, is EPEVTQTPSHQVTQMGQEVILRCVPISNHLYFYWYRQILGQKVEFLVSFYNNEISEKSEIFDDQFSVERPDGSNFTLKIRSTKLEDSAMYFCASRPDWADTQYFGPGTRLTVL.